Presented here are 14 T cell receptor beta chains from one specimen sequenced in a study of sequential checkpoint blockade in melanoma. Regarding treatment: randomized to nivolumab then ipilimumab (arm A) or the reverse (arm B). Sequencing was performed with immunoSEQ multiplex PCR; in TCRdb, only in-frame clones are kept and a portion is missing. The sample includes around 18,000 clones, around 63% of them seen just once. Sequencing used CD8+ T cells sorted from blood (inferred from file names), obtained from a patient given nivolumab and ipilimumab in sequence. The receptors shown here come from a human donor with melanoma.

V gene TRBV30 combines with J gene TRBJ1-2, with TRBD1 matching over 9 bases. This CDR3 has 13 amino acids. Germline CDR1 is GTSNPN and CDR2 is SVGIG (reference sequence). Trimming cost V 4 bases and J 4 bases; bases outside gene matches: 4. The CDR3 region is CAWTTGGGYGYTF. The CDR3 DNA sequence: TGTGCCTGGACCACAGGGGGCGGCTATGGCTACACCTTC.

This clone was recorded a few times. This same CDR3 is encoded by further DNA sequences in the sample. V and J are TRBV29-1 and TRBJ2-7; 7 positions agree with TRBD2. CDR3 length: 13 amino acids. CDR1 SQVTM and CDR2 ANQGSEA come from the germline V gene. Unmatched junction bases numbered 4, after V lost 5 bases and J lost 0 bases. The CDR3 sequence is CSVRRESSYEQYF. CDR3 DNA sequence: TGCAGCGTTAGGCGGGAGAGCTCCTACGAGCAGTACTTC.

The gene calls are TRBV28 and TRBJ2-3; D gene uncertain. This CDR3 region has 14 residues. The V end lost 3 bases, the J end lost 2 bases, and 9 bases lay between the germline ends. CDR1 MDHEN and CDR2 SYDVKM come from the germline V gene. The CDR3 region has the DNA TGTGCCAGCAGTTTCCCAGGAAACACAGATACGCAGTATTTT. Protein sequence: CASSFPGNTDTQYF.

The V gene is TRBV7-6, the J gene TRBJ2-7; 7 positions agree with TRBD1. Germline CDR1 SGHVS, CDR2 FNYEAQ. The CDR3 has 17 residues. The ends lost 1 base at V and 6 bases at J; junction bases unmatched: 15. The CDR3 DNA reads TGTGCCAGCAGCTTAGTCGCTCCCCGACAGGGTTTGTTCGAGCAGTACTTC. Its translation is CASSLVAPRQGLFEQYF.

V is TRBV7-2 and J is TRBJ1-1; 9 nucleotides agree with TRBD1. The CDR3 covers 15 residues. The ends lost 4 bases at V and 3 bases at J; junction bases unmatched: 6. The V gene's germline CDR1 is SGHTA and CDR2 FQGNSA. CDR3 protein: CASSYGQGRYTEAFF. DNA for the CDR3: TGTGCCAGCAGCTACGGACAGGGGAGGTACACTGAAGCTTTCTTT.

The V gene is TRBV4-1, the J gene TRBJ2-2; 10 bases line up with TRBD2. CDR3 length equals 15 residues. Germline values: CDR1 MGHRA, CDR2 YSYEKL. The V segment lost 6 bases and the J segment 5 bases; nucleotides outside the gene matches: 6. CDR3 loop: CASSWLAGETGELFF. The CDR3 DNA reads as TGCGCCAGCAGTTGGCTAGCGGGAGAAACCGGGGAGCTGTTTTTT.

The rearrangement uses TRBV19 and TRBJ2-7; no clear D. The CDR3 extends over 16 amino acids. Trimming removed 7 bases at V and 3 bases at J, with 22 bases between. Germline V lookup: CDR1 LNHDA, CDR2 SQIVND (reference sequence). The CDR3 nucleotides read TGTGCCAGTAACTGTTCCGGTACCAACGATTTCTACGAGCAGTACTTC. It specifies CASNCSGTNDFYEQYF.

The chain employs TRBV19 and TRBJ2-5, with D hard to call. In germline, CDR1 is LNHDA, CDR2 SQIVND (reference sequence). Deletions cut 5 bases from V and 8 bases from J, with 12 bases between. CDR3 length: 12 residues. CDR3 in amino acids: CASSANSDTQYF. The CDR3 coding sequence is TGTGCCAGTAGTGCCAACAGTGATACCCAGTACTTC.

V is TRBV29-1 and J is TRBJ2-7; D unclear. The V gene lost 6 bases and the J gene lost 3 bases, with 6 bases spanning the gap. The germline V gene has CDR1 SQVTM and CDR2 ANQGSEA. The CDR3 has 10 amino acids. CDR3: CSVRDYEQYF. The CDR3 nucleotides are TGCAGCGTAAGAGACTACGAGCAGTACTTC.

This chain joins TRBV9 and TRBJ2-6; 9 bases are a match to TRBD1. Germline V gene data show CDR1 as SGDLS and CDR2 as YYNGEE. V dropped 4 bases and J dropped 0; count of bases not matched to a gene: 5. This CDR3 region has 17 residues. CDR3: CASSRGQGSSGANVLTF. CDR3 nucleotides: TGTGCCAGCAGCAGAGGACAGGGGAGCTCTGGGGCCAACGTCCTGACTTTC. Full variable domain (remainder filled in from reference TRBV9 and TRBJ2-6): DSGVTQTPKHLITATGQRVTLRCSPRSGDLSVYWYQQSLDQGLQFLIQYYNGEERAKGNILERFSAQQFPDLHSELNLSSLELGDSALYFCASSRGQGSSGANVLTFGAGSRLTVL.

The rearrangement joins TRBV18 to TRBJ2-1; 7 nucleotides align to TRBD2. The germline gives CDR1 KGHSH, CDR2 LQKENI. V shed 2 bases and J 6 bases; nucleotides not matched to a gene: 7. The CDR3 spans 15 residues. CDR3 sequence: CASSPSGEGSNEQFF. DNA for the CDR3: TGTGCCAGCTCACCATCGGGGGAGGGGAGCAATGAGCAGTTCTTC.

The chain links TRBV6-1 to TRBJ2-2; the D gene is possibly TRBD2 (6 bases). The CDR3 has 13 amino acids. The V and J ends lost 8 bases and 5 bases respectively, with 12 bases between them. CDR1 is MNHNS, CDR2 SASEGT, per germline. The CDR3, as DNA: TGTGCCAGCGGGACTGGGTATACCGGGGAGCTGTTTTTT. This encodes CASGTGYTGELFF.

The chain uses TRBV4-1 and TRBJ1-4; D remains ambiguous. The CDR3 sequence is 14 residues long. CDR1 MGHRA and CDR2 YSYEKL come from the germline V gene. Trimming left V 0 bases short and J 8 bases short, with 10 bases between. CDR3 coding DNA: TGCGCCAGCAGCCAAGAGGTCAGGCAGGAAAAACTGTTTTTT. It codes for CASSQEVRQEKLFF.

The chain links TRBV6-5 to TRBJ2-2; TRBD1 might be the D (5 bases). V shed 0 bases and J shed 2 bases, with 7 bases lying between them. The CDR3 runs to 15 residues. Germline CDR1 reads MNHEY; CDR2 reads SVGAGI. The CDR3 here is CASSYSGANTGELFF. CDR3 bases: TGTGCCAGCAGTTACTCAGGGGCCAACACCGGGGAGCTGTTTTTT.